Each of the 21 T cell receptor beta chains below was sequenced from the same sample in a study of vaccination and CD4 T cells after COVID-19. Treatment given: roughly 10-day PBMC culture with coronavirus spike peptide pools or control peptides (ViraFEST assay). These TCRs' antigens remain unknown. The Oncomine TCR Beta short-read assay sequenced DNA from cultured CD4+ T cells. TCRdb independently ran MiXCR on the PCR reads; one entry per CDR3 protein. The repertoire holds thousands of distinct CDR3 sequences, with over 70% as singletons. Sequencing was carried out using CD4+ T cells from blood, cultured in vitro. The receptors were gathered from a human donor who had recovered from COVID-19.

This clonotype was picked up one time. V usage is TRBV20-1 and J usage is TRBJ2-3, with D perhaps assigned TRBD1 or TRBD2 (5 bases each). Germline lookup yields CDR1 DFQATT and CDR2 SNEGSKA (reference sequence). The V end was cut by 4 bases, the J end by 2 bases, with 22 bases between. The CDR3 contains 17 residues. The CDR3 here is CSATPPTATLATDTQYF. As DNA, the CDR3 is TGCAGTGCTACCCCCCCGACAGCCACCCTAGCCACAGATACGCAGTATTTT.

The gene calls are TRBV10-1 and TRBJ2-7, with 9 bases identical to TRBD2. V lost 2 bases and J lost 6; bases outside the gene matches: 11. The CDR3 spans 16 residues. Germline CDR1 is WNHNN and CDR2 is SYGVQD (reference sequence). CDR3: CASSEVGSGSLTEQYF. The CDR3 region has the DNA TGCGCCAGCAGTGAGGTTGGTAGCGGGAGTTTAACCGAGCAGTACTTC.

V and J are TRBV7-2 and TRBJ2-7; 9 positions agree with TRBD1. Trimming removed 5 bases from V and 3 bases from J; junction bases left unmatched: 5. Germline CDR1 is SGHTA and CDR2 is FQGNSA. The CDR3 extends over 14 amino acids. The CDR3 coding sequence is TGTGCCAGCAGCCCGGACAGGGGTGTCTACGAGCAGTACTTC. This encodes CASSPDRGVYEQYF.

This clonotype has just one count. This rearrangement joins TRBV12-5 to TRBJ2-7; TRBD2 is a possible D gene (6 bases). The CDR3 extends over 13 amino acids. Deletions cut 0 bases from V and 7 bases from J, with 10 bases between. Germline-derived CDR1 and CDR2 are LGHNT and FRNRAP. CDR3 loop: CASGLVLRGEQYF. The CDR3 coding sequence is TGTGCTAGTGGTTTGGTACTCCGGGGGGAGCAGTACTTC.

The chain employs TRBV25-1 and TRBJ1-1; D is undetermined. Germline V gene sequence: CDR1 MGHDK, CDR2 SYGVNS. This CDR3 has 13 amino acids. V dropped 3 bases and J dropped 5 bases, with 10 bases sitting between them. The CDR3 DNA sequence: TGTGCCAGCAGTGACCAAGGGCGGACTGAAGCTTTCTTT. This sequence encodes CASSDQGRTEAFF.

The rearrangement links TRBV6-1 to TRBJ2-5, with D possibly TRBD2 on 7 matching bases. Per the germline V gene, CDR1 is MNHNS and CDR2 is SASEGT. Trimming left V 8 bases short and J 9 bases short, with 19 bases between. CDR3 length: 13 residues. The CDR3 protein is CASRDTWAGAQYF. The CDR3 DNA follows: TGTGCCAGCCGGGACACCTGGGCGGGGGCCCAGTACTTC.

This chain uses TRBV6-1 with TRBJ1-5; D remains unclear. Trimming stripped 3 bases from V and 0 bases from J, with 9 bases between. The CDR3 has 15 amino acids. CDR1 and CDR2 (germline): MNHNS, SASEGT. For the CDR3, the DNA is TGTGCCAGCAGTGAGGTAAATTATAGCAATCAGCCCCAGCATTTT. Protein product: CASSEVNYSNQPQHF.

The rearrangement links TRBV18 to TRBJ1-1, with D hard to call. CDR1 and CDR2 (germline): KGHSH, LQKENI. The V end lost 2 bases, the J end lost 1 base, and 5 bases lay between the germline ends. This CDR3 is built from 13 residues. CDR3 DNA: TGTGCCAGCTCACCATCGGGGAACACTGAAGCTTTCTTT. This gives the protein CASSPSGNTEAFF.

The chain is built from TRBV27 and TRBJ2-1; TRBD1 agrees at 7 bases. CDR3 length: 14 residues. After removal of 6 bases from V and 4 bases from J, the junction contained 6 bases not matched to a gene. CDR1 MNHEY and CDR2 SMNVEV come from the germline V gene (reference sequence). CDR3 DNA sequence: TGTGCCAGCAGACGGACAGGAGATTACAATGAGCAGTTCTTC. It yields the protein CASRRTGDYNEQFF.

This clonotype was seen only once. This rearrangement joins TRBV20-1 to TRBJ2-7; 12 positions match TRBD2. The CDR3 sequence is 15 residues long. V lost 1 base to trimming and J lost 0 bases; unmatched junction nucleotides: 1. Germline V lookup: CDR1 DFQATT, CDR2 SNEGSKA (reference sequence). CDR3 loop: CSARGLAGDSYEQYF. DNA of the CDR3: TGCAGTGCTAGAGGACTAGCGGGGGACTCCTACGAGCAGTACTTC.

The chain is built from TRBV7-2 and TRBJ2-7; 8 bases align to TRBD2. From germline, CDR1 is SGHTA and CDR2 FQGNSA. The J segment lost 4 bases and the V segment lost 1 base, leaving 12 bases of the junction unmatched. The CDR3 runs to 17 residues. For the CDR3, the DNA is TGTGCCAGCAGCTTAGGAGGAGCGGGGGCCCCGTCTTACGAGCAGTACTTC. Protein sequence: CASSLGGAGAPSYEQYF.

This clonotype was counted once. The chain links TRBV19 to TRBJ2-1; the D call may be TRBD1 or TRBD2 (5 bases each). Germline values: CDR1 LNHDA, CDR2 SQIVND (reference sequence). Trimming shortened V by 3 bases and J by 13 bases, and 16 bases separated the two germline ends. CDR3 length: 13 amino acids. DNA for the CDR3: TGTGCCAGTAGTATCGTCAGGGCGAGGGATCAGTTCTTC. Translated, it gives CASSIVRARDQFF.

This clonotype showed up just a few times. The chain joins TRBV6-1 to TRBJ1-2; 7 bases align to TRBD1. The J segment lost 4 bases and the V segment lost 7 bases, leaving 15 bases of the junction unmatched. CDR1 is MNHNS and CDR2 is SASEGT in the germline V gene. The CDR3 sequence is 16 residues long. The chain's CDR3 is CASTEGRNRGAYGYTF. As DNA, the CDR3 is TGTGCCAGCACCGAAGGGCGGAACAGGGGTGCCTATGGCTACACCTTC.

The chain is built from TRBV6-1 and TRBJ2-5; D is uncertain. CDR3 size: 13 residues. The ends were cut back, 2 bases at V and 1 base at J, with 5 bases in the middle. CDR1 MNHNS and CDR2 SASEGT come from the germline V gene. CDR3 residues: CASSETIQETQYF. The CDR3 DNA follows: TGTGCCAGCAGTGAAACAATCCAAGAGACCCAGTACTTC.

The chain uses TRBV29-1 and TRBJ1-2; 10 bases agree with TRBD1. Looked up from germline, CDR1 is SQVTM and CDR2 is ANQGSEA. CDR3 length: 12 residues. After removal of 7 bases from V and 3 bases from J, the junction contained 2 bases not matched to a gene. The CDR3 is CSGGQGDYGYTF. The CDR3 DNA reads as TGCAGCGGAGGACAGGGGGACTATGGCTACACCTTC.

This clonotype was detected only a few times. The chain recombines TRBV27 with TRBJ1-5, with no clear D. The germline gives CDR1 MNHEY, CDR2 SMNVEV (reference sequence). V gave up 6 bases and J gave up 5 bases, with 14 bases separating them. CDR3 length equals 14 residues. CDR3 DNA sequence: TGTGCCAGCAGCCTCCAGTGGAGAGATCAGCCCCAGCATTTT. Protein sequence: CASSLQWRDQPQHF.

J is TRBJ2-1 and V is TRBV2, with D possibly being TRBD2 (6 bases). From germline, CDR1 is SNHLY and CDR2 FYNNEI. V was pared by 11 bases and J by 9 bases, with 23 bases between. This CDR3 contains 14 residues. The CDR3 nucleotides are TGTGCCGACCGACCCGGGACCACGCGGGGTGAGCAGTTCTTC. This sequence encodes CADRPGTTRGEQFF.

This chain joins TRBV20-1 and TRBJ2-1; D is perhaps TRBD2 (5 bases). Trimming removed 3 bases from V and 4 bases from J, with 10 bases in between. The germline V gene encodes CDR1 DFQATT and CDR2 SNEGSKA (reference sequence). The length of the CDR3 is 13 residues. The CDR3 sequence is CSASGSGYNEQFF. The CDR3 coding sequence is TGCAGTGCTAGCGGAAGCGGATACAATGAGCAGTTCTTC.

CDR3 bases: TGTGCCAGTAGTATAGTTCCCGGAGAGGCTTTCTTT. Translating gives CASSIVPGEAFF. V usage is TRBV19 and J usage is TRBJ1-1, with D uncertain. Germline V gene data show CDR1 as LNHDA and CDR2 as SQIVND (reference sequence). The ends were cut back, 1 base at V and 11 bases at J, with 11 bases in the middle. The CDR3 extends over 12 amino acids.

The chain couples TRBV21-1 to TRBJ2-7; TRBD2, the table's D call, was not compared with the DNA. TRBV21-1 is tagged as a pseudogene. The CDR3 is 15 amino acids. CDR3 nucleotides: TGTGCCAGCAGCAACCCTAGCGGGGGGACCTACGAGCAGTACTTC. It yields the protein CASSNPSGGTYEQYF.

The chain uses TRBV6-1 and TRBJ1-3, with a tentative D call TRBD1 (6 bases). CDR1 is MNHNS and CDR2 is SASEGT in the germline V gene. There are 14 residues in the CDR3. V lost 4 bases and J 0 bases, leaving 7 bases between the germline ends. CDR3 sequence: CASSGQDSGNTIYF. CDR3 bases: TGTGCCAGCAGTGGACAGGACTCTGGAAACACCATATATTTT.